This T cell receptor beta chain was found in a study of regulatory T cells in long-lasting Graves disease. Investigators prepared the TCR beta libraries by applying iRepertoire HTBI primers and Arm-PCR of CDR3 regions. TCRdb processed the multiplex PCR reads anew with MiXCR; each CDR3 protein has one entry. This table has hundreds of thousands of distinct CDR3 sequences, about a fifth appearing once. As for time point: persistent/refractory GD, antithyroid drugs over 5 years with positive TRAb. RNA isolated from PBMCs was used to make the TCR library. Trimming stripped 8 bases from V and 6 bases from J, with 13 bases between. CDR3 length: 12 residues.

This receptor was identified in a female donor with Graves disease. The sample in question was peripheral blood mononuclear cells (PBMCs), obtained when the disease was refractory, from a patient treated with antithyroid drugs. The chain carries TRBV12-3 or TRBV12-4 and TRBJ1-1; possibly TRBD1 for D (5 bases). CDR3 nucleotide sequence: TGTGCCAGCTCTCAGGGTGGGCCTGAAGCTTTCTTT. Translating it yields CASSQGGPEAFF.